This T cell receptor beta chain is from a study of CD8+ T cells in alopecia areata. V was pared by 4 bases and J by 10 bases, with 19 bases between. Germline lookup yields CDR1 SQVTM and CDR2 ANQGSEA. The CDR3 consists of 13 residues. Regarding treatment: oral pan-JAK inhibitor, 5-10 mg twice daily. Reverse transcribed after extraction, RNA yielded cDNA as the sequencing template. The method was immunoSEQ multiplex PCR; TCRdb's version includes in-frame clones alone and lacks a portion of them. Of some 150,000 clones in the sample, 82% were seen once. The material was CD8+ T cells sorted from blood, obtained at week 4, from a patient treated with tofacitinib. The rearrangement joins TRBV29-1 to TRBJ2-5, with TRBD2 as a possible D gene (7 bases). The receptor was isolated from a human donor with alopecia areata. CDR3 nucleotide sequence: TGCAGCGTTGTTGGGGGCGCTGGCGGGGGCCAGTACTTC. Residues: CSVVGGAGGGQYF. The whole variable domain, remainder taken from reference TRBV29-1 and TRBJ2-5, is SAVISQKPSRDICQRGTSLTIQCQVDSQVTMMFWYRQQPGQSLTLIATANQGSEATYESGFVIDKFPISRPNLTFSTLTVSNMSPEDSSIYLCSVVGGAGGGQYFGPGTRLLVL.